The next 27 T cell receptor beta chains were all read from a single sample in a study of T cell responses to AZD1222 COVID-19 vaccine. TCRdb keeps only in-frame clones here, not all; method: immunoSEQ multiplex PCR. The repertoire holds some 180,000 clones, with approximately 94% as singletons. The source was peripheral blood, collected 28 days after the second AZD1222 dose. Source of these receptors: an adult who received the AZD1222 COVID-19 vaccine.

The chain carries TRBV6-5 and TRBJ1-2; D gene uncertain. The CDR3 length is 14 residues. Germline lookup yields CDR1 MNHEY and CDR2 SVGAGI. V was shortened by 0 bases and J by 3 bases, with 8 bases between the two germline ends. For the CDR3, the DNA is TGTGCCAGCAGTTACTCCCCGGTGGACTATGGCTACACCTTC. Translated: CASSYSPVDYGYTF.

The chain has TRBV19 and TRBJ1-1; 8 bases match TRBD1. CDR3 size: 16 residues. With 6 bases clipped from V and 0 bases from J, the junction kept 9 bases outside the gene matches. Germline lookup yields CDR1 LNHDA and CDR2 SQIVND (reference sequence). CDR3 coding DNA: TGTGCCAGTAGGACTCGAGGGACAGGCATGAACACTGAAGCTTTCTTT. This sequence encodes CASRTRGTGMNTEAFF.

The chain is built from TRBV2 and TRBJ1-1; D call uncertain. V gave up 6 bases and J gave up 4 bases, with 9 bases separating them. The CDR3 has 12 amino acids. Germline V gene data show CDR1 as SNHLY and CDR2 as FYNNEI. The CDR3 loop reads CASRKVVTEAFF. CDR3 sequence (DNA): TGTGCCAGCAGGAAGGTCGTCACTGAAGCTTTCTTT.

The rearrangement uses TRBV7-2 and TRBJ1-5, with TRBD1 matching 9 bases. Losses at the gene ends were 1 base for V and 7 bases for J; bases not matched to a gene: 8. The CDR3 runs 16 residues. Looked up from germline, CDR1 is SGHTA and CDR2 is FQGNSA. DNA of the CDR3: TGTGCCAGCAGCTTAGTTCCGGGACAGGGCGGCCAGCCCCAGCATTTT. Its protein is CASSLVPGQGGQPQHF.

This chain links TRBV19 with TRBJ1-3, with D maybe TRBD1 (6 bases). Trimming took 5 bases from V and 5 from J, leaving 16 bases between them. The CDR3 has 15 amino acids. Germline V gives CDR1 LNHDA, CDR2 SQIVND (reference sequence). The CDR3 region has the DNA TGTGCCAGTAGTGACCCAGGCAGGGGCAGAAACACCATATATTTT. Translating gives CASSDPGRGRNTIYF. Full variable domain (remainder filled in from reference TRBV19 and TRBJ1-3): DGGITQSPKYLFRKEGQNVTLSCEQNLNHDAMYWYRQDPGQGLRLIYYSQIVNDFQKGDIAEGYSVSREKKESFPLTVTSAQKNPTAFYLCASSDPGRGRNTIYFGEGSWLTVV.

The chain uses TRBV18 and TRBJ2-7; possibly TRBD1 or TRBD2 for D (5 bases each). CDR1 and CDR2 from the germline V gene are KGHSH and LQKENI. This CDR3 has 16 amino acids. The V end was cut by 3 bases, the J end by 2 bases, with 17 bases between. CDR3 bases: TGTGCCAGCTCACCCAAGTTTCCACAGGAGGCCTACGAGCAGTACTTC. Its protein product is CASSPKFPQEAYEQYF.

This clone has just a few counts. The chain carries TRBV7-8 and TRBJ1-5, with 8 bases identical to TRBD1. Germline V gene sequence: CDR1 SGHVS, CDR2 FQNEAQ. The V and J ends lost 5 bases and 1 base, in that order; junction bases with no gene match: 4. The CDR3 is 15 residues long. CDR3 DNA: TGTGCCAGCAGCCCGGGACAGGCAAGCAATCAGCCCCAGCATTTT. Protein: CASSPGQASNQPQHF.

V and J are TRBV6-5 and TRBJ2-2; 7 nucleotides line up with TRBD1. This CDR3 has 13 amino acids. The V gene end was trimmed by 8 bases and the J gene end by 4 bases; junction bases not matched to a gene: 4. Germline CDR1 MNHEY, CDR2 SVGAGI. CDR3 coding DNA: TGTGCCAGCTTCAGGGGGAGCACCGGGGAGCTGTTTTTT. Protein: CASFRGSTGELFF.

This clone has a handful of counts. The gene calls are TRBV7-2 and TRBJ1-5; D is possibly TRBD1 (5 bases). Germline CDR1 reads SGHTA; CDR2 reads FQGNSA. The CDR3 spans 15 residues. Trimming took off 5 bases at V and 1 base at J, with 12 bases between the two ends. The CDR3 loop is CASSGGTGSNQPQHF. The CDR3 DNA sequence: TGTGCCAGCAGCGGAGGGACGGGGAGCAATCAGCCCCAGCATTTT.

The sample holds one count of this clone. Other DNA variants within this sample encode the same CDR3. J is TRBJ1-1 and V is TRBV5-1, with D possibly being TRBD1 (6 bases). The germline V and J ends were trimmed by 0 bases and 1 base, with 7 bases remaining between them. Germline CDR1 SGHRS, CDR2 YFSETQ. This CDR3 is built from 14 residues. The CDR3 loop is CASSLGGGNTEAFF. In nucleotides, the CDR3 is TGCGCCAGCAGCTTGGGAGGGGGGAACACTGAAGCTTTCTTT.

V and J are TRBV11-2 and TRBJ1-4; the D gene is possibly TRBD1 (6 bases). The germline V and J ends were trimmed by 5 bases and 4 bases, with 26 bases remaining between them. The CDR3 is 19 residues long. CDR1 and CDR2 from the germline V gene are SGHAT and FQNNGV. The DNA of the CDR3 is TGTGCCAGCAGCCGACGACCGGGGGCCCTTCCCTTACTTAATGAAAAACTGTTTTTT. It translates to CASSRRPGALPLLNEKLFF.

V and J are TRBV10-2 and TRBJ1-5, with no clear D. The ends were cut back, 0 bases at V and 5 bases at J, with 11 bases in the middle. This CDR3 spans 15 amino acids. Looked up from germline, CDR1 is WSHSY and CDR2 is SAAADI. The CDR3 nucleotides read TGCGCCAGCAGTGAGTCGAGGGCTGGCCATCAGCCCCAGCATTTT. As protein: CASSESRAGHQPQHF.

This clone was picked up one time. The chain has TRBV19 and TRBJ1-2, with a weak D call TRBD1 (5 bases). Germline CDR1 is LNHDA and CDR2 is SQIVND (reference sequence). V was pared by 7 bases and J by 8 bases, with 14 bases between. CDR3 length: 12 amino acids. CDR3: CASKTSGRGYTF. Here the CDR3 DNA reads TGTGCCAGTAAGACATCAGGGAGAGGCTACACCTTC.

The chain employs TRBV28 and TRBJ1-6; no reliable D call. CDR3 length equals 13 residues. V was cut by 3 bases and J by 4 bases, with 4 bases left in between. Germline loops: CDR1 MDHEN, CDR2 SYDVKM. Here the CDR3 reads CASSFGYNSPLHF. CDR3 DNA sequence: TGTGCCAGCAGTTTCGGGTATAATTCACCCCTCCACTTT. Combining the CDR3 with reference TRBV28 and TRBJ1-6 gives the whole variable domain DVKVTQSSRYLVKRTGEKVFLECVQDMDHENMFWYRQDPGLGLRLIYFSYDVKMKEKGDIPEGYSVSREKKERFSLILESASTNQTSMYLCASSFGYNSPLHFGNGTRLTVT.

The chain carries TRBV19 and TRBJ1-5; D is unclear. V was pared by 7 bases and J by 3 bases, with 10 bases between. There are 13 residues in the CDR3. Germline V lookup: CDR1 LNHDA, CDR2 SQIVND (reference sequence). The CDR3 reads CASMSRNNQPQHF. For the CDR3, the DNA is TGTGCCAGTATGTCGCGGAACAATCAGCCCCAGCATTTT.

This chain uses TRBV3-1 (or the pseudogene TRBV3-2) with TRBJ1-1, with 10 positions matching TRBD1. Germline lookup yields CDR1 LGHDT and CDR2 YNNKEL (reference sequence). V lost 3 bases and J lost 1; bases outside the gene matches: 2. There are 15 residues in the CDR3. CDR3 protein: CASSQTGGRNTEAFF. CDR3 nucleotide sequence: TGTGCCAGCAGCCAGACAGGGGGCCGGAACACTGAAGCTTTCTTT.

The chain links TRBV6-5 to TRBJ2-1; D gene uncertain. From germline, CDR1 is MNHEY and CDR2 SVGAGI. This CDR3 contains 13 residues. V shed 2 bases and J shed 10 bases, with 12 bases lying between them. The CDR3 reads CASSYNRAAEQFF. CDR3 nucleotide sequence: TGTGCCAGCAGTTACAATAGGGCGGCGGAGCAGTTCTTC.

This rearrangement joins TRBV7-2 to TRBJ2-2, with TRBD1 as a possible D gene (6 bases). CDR1 SGHTA and CDR2 FQGNSA come from the germline V gene. This CDR3 spans 16 amino acids. V was pared by 4 bases and J by 4 bases, with 16 bases between. Here the CDR3 DNA reads TGTGCCAGCAGCTCCACAGGGCTTAAAGGCACCGGGGAGCTGTTTTTT. This translates into CASSSTGLKGTGELFF. The variable domain in full, with the rest retrieved from reference TRBV7-2 and TRBJ2-2, is GAGVSQSPSNKVTEKGKDVELRCDPISGHTALYWYRQSLGQGLEFLIYFQGNSAPDKSGLPSDRFSAERTGGSVSTLTIQRTQQEDSAVYLCASSSTGLKGTGELFFGEGSRLTVL.

This chain links TRBV5-6 with TRBJ2-1; 8 nucleotides agree with TRBD2. The germline gives CDR1 SGHDT, CDR2 YYEEEE. J gave up 6 bases and V 5 bases, and 10 bases lay outside the gene matches. The CDR3 has 15 residues. In DNA, the CDR3 is TGTGCCAGCAGTCTTCCCGGGACTAGAGCCAATGAGCAGTTCTTC. Its protein is CASSLPGTRANEQFF.

The chain links TRBV28 to TRBJ2-1, with a possible D match to TRBD2 (6 bases). This CDR3 is built from 15 residues. V dropped 5 bases and J dropped 4 bases, with 15 bases sitting between them. Germline loops: CDR1 MDHEN, CDR2 SYDVKM. The CDR3 sequence is CASSPLLARYNEQFF. The CDR3 DNA follows: TGTGCCAGCAGTCCCCTCCTAGCGAGGTACAATGAGCAGTTCTTC.

The V call is TRBV18, the J call TRBJ1-1; D remains unclear. CDR3 size: 14 residues. Germline assignment: CDR1 KGHSH and CDR2 LQKENI. Trimming took off 1 base at V and 5 bases at J, with 11 bases between the two ends. CDR3 nucleotide sequence: TGTGCCAGCTCACCACAAACGAGGGATACTGAAGCTTTCTTT. This gives the protein CASSPQTRDTEAFF.

CDR3 nucleotides: TGTGCCAGCAGCCATACCGGGACAGGGAGCACTGAAGCTTTCTTT. It encodes CASSHTGTGSTEAFF. The gene calls are TRBV3-1 (or the pseudogene TRBV3-2) and TRBJ1-1, with TRBD1 matching 9 bases. The V and J ends lost 3 bases and 4 bases, in that order; junction bases with no gene match: 6. Germline V gene lookup returns CDR1 LGHDT and CDR2 YNNKEL (reference sequence). The CDR3 runs to 15 residues.

V gene TRBV2 combines with J gene TRBJ2-3, with TRBD1 identical over 7 bases. CDR3 length: 14 amino acids. From germline, CDR1 is SNHLY and CDR2 FYNNEI. V shed 8 bases, J shed 4 bases, and the junction held 9 bases outside the gene matches. CDR3 protein: CASDSRGIADTQYF. Here the CDR3 DNA reads TGTGCCAGCGATTCCAGGGGGATTGCAGATACGCAGTATTTT.

This chain joins TRBV10-2 and TRBJ1-2; a weak D match, TRBD1 (5 bases). Between the trimmed V and J ends, which lost 4 bases and 4 bases, there was a span of 10 bases. The CDR3 runs to 13 residues. CDR1 is WSHSY and CDR2 is SAAADI in the germline V gene. Here the CDR3 DNA reads TGCGCCAGCAGTGGGACAAGCGGCTATGGCTACACCTTC. Amino acid sequence: CASSGTSGYGYTF.

This clone turned up a few times. The chain joins TRBV25-1 to TRBJ1-1; weak D call: TRBD1 (6 bases). Germline V CDR1 and CDR2: MGHDK, SYGVNS. The CDR3 is 15 residues long. The V end was cut by 5 bases, the J end by 3 bases, with 16 bases between. CDR3 sequence (DNA): TGTGCCAGCAGTCCCCCAGGGGTGGTATACACTGAAGCTTTCTTT. Translating it yields CASSPPGVVYTEAFF.

The genes are TRBV5-1 and TRBJ2-7; D remains unclear. CDR1 and CDR2 from the germline V gene are SGHRS and YFSETQ. The CDR3 extends over 15 amino acids. V was clipped by 4 bases and J by 2 bases, with 16 bases between them. CDR3 in amino acids: CASSQPRARTYEQYF. CDR3 in DNA: TGCGCCAGCAGCCAACCAAGGGCGCGGACCTACGAGCAGTACTTC.

This clone was detected only once. CDR3 region: CASSLAGAANTGELFF. In DNA, the CDR3 is TGCGCCAGCAGCTTGGCCGGGGCCGCGAACACCGGGGAGCTGTTTTTT. The chain is built from TRBV5-1 and TRBJ2-2; perhaps D is TRBD1 or TRBD2 (5 bases each). Trimming took 0 bases from V and 0 from J, leaving 9 bases between them. Per the germline V gene, CDR1 is SGHRS and CDR2 is YFSETQ. CDR3 length: 16 amino acids.